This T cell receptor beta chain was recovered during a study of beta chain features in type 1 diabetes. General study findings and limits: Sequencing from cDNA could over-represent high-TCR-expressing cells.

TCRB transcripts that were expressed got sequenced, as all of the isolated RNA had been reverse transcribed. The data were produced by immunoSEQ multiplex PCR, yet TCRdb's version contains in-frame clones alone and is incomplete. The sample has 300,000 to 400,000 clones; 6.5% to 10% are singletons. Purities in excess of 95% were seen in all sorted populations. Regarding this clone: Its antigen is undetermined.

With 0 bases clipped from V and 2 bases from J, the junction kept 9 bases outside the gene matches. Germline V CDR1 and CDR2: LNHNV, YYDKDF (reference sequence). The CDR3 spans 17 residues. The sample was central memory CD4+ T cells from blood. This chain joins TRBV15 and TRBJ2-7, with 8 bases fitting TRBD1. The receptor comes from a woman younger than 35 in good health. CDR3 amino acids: CATSRDGNRDRTYEQYF. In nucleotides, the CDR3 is TGTGCCACCAGCAGAGACGGGAACCGGGACAGGACCTACGAGCAGTACTTC.